This TCR beta chain appears in the sequencing data of a study of follicular helper T cells after annual influenza vaccination. The CDR3 extends over 15 amino acids. CDR1 and CDR2 (germline): SGDLS, YYNGEE. The V end lost 4 bases, the J end lost 1 base, and 14 bases lay between the germline ends. Only in-frame clones appear in the TCRdb table, and some are missing; sequencing was by immunoSEQ multiplex PCR. The table includes about 2,100 clones, around four fifths detected once. Specified time point: 2015-2016 season, 7 days after influenza vaccination. ICOS+CD38+ and ICOS-CD38- fractions were sorted from non-naive CD4+CXCR5+PD-1+ cells.

V usage is TRBV9 and J usage is TRBJ1-1, with D unclear. Sequences were derived from CXCR5+ CD38- circulating T follicular helper cells from blood, sampled 7 days after influenza vaccination. Documented subset: circulating Tfh, non-naive CD4+CXCR5+PD-1+ (ICOS+CD38+ or ICOS-CD38-). This receptor was taken from an adult who received the influenza vaccine. As DNA, the CDR3 is TGTGCCAGCAGCCCTACCACACTTGGGAACACTGAAGCTTTCTTT. Encoded protein: CASSPTTLGNTEAFF.